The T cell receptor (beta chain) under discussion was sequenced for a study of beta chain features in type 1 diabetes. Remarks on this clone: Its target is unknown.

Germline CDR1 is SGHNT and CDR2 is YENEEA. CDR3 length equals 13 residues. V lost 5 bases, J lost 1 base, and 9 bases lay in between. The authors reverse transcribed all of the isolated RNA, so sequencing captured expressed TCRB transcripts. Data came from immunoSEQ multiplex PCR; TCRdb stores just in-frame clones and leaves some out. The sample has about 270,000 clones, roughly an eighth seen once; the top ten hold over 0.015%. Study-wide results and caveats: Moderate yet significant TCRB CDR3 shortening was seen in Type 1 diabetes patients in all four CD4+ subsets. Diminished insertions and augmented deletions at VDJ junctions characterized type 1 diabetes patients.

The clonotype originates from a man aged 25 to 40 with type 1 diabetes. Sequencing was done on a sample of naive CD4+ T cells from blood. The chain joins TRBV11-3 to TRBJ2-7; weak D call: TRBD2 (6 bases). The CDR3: CASSLRGSYEQYF. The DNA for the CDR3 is TGTGCCAGCAGCCTCCGGGGGTCCTACGAGCAGTACTTC.